This T cell receptor beta chain was sequenced in a study of tumor-infiltrating lymphocytes in primary liver carcinoma. Background on the study: Each participant had primary liver carcinoma, and surgical resection was the treatment. Broader study findings: Among the pair types, tumor region pairs showed more overlap than tumor-adjacent and tumor-blood pairs.

Blood RNA was derived from unsorted whole blood, and germline DNA was extracted too. TCR beta cDNA came from roughly 0.45 ug total RNA, primed with a constant-region primer. Slightly modified ARM-PCR served as the procedure for the TCR beta libraries. These libraries came from three rounds of nested multiplex PCR. Forward primers for TRBV1-TRBV30 and a C-beta reverse primer served the first two PCR rounds, at about 11 cycles each. From the multiplex PCR reads, TCRdb called clonotypes with MiXCR, one entry per CDR3 protein. The table has roughly 180,000 distinct CDR3 sequences, about 60% seen once. This clonotype appeared many times. What it binds is unknown. V gave up 8 bases and J gave up 1 base, with 14 bases separating them. CDR3 size: 15 residues. Per the germline V gene, CDR1 is MGHRA and CDR2 is YSYEKL.

The source is a man aged 40-55 years with primary liver carcinoma and hepatitis B virus infection. The rearrangement uses TRBV4-1 and TRBJ2-2, with D perhaps matching TRBD2 (5 bases). Input material: peripheral blood. CDR3 coding DNA: TGCGCCAGCGGACGCGAGGGATTGAACACCGGGGAGCTGTTTTTT. This translates into CASGREGLNTGELFF.